Presented here are 11 T cell receptor beta chains from one specimen sequenced in a study of control samples from healthy donors and cancer patients. The protocol was immunoSEQ multiplex PCR, while the TCRdb copy is restricted to in-frame clones and leaves out a portion. Counted here are some 120,000 clones, 70% to 90% occurring once; the ten biggest clones make up about 3%. Sample: blood. These receptors came from a man in his fifties or sixties in good health.

The chain uses TRBV27 and TRBJ2-3; D gene ambiguous. CDR3 length equals 9 residues. V gave up 7 bases and J gave up 7 bases, with 3 bases separating them. The germline V gene has CDR1 MNHEY and CDR2 SMNVEV (reference sequence). The CDR3 here is CASTYTQYF. The CDR3 DNA follows: TGTGCCAGCACCTATACGCAGTATTTT.

The V gene is TRBV5-1, the J gene TRBJ1-2; the D gene is possibly TRBD1 (5 bases). Germline assignment: CDR1 SGHRS and CDR2 YFSETQ. CDR3 size: 13 residues. Trimming stripped 0 bases from V and 2 bases from J, with 5 bases between. The DNA of the CDR3 is TGCGCCAGCAGCTTGGCAGGGAACTATGGCTACACCTTC. Translating gives CASSLAGNYGYTF.

This rearrangement joins TRBV24-1 to TRBJ1-1; no clear D gene. From germline, CDR1 is KGHDR and CDR2 SFDVKD. V lost 5 bases, J lost 5 bases, and 5 bases lay in between. This CDR3 contains 11 residues. The chain's CDR3 is CATSVPTEAFF. CDR3 coding DNA: TGTGCCACCAGTGTCCCAACTGAAGCTTTCTTT.

This clone was seen just once. The rearrangement uses TRBV28 and TRBJ1-1; the match to TRBD1 covers 8 bases. Germline V gene lookup returns CDR1 MDHEN and CDR2 SYDVKM. CDR3 length: 14 amino acids. V lost 7 bases, J lost 4 bases, and 8 bases stayed unmatched. For the CDR3, the DNA is TGTGCCAGCAACAATTACCAGGGGGCCACTGAAGCTTTCTTT. Translation gives CASNNYQGATEAFF.

The chain employs TRBV11-1 and TRBJ2-7, with 7 bases aligning to TRBD1. CDR1 and CDR2 (germline): SGHAT, FQDESV (reference sequence). This CDR3 contains 14 residues. The V gene end was trimmed by 5 bases and the J gene end by 6 bases; junction bases not matched to a gene: 10. CDR3 DNA sequence: TGTGCCAGCAGCAATACAGGGGAGTACTCCGAGCAGTACTTC. Translation gives CASSNTGEYSEQYF.

V usage is TRBV7-8 and J usage is TRBJ2-3; the D gene could be TRBD1 or TRBD2 (5 bases each). Germline CDR1 and CDR2: SGHVS and FQNEAQ. Trimming took off 6 bases at V and 6 bases at J, with 22 bases between the two ends. The CDR3 consists of 16 residues. The CDR3 DNA follows: TGTGCCAGCAGTTCCTCGGCTCGAGGGGCGCCGGATACGCAGTATTTT. It translates to CASSSSARGAPDTQYF.

The V call is TRBV5-1, the J call TRBJ1-6; D possibly corresponds to TRBD1 (5 bases). The germline CDR1 and CDR2 sequences are SGHRS and YFSETQ. Trimming stripped 4 bases from V and 8 bases from J, with 19 bases between. The CDR3 consists of 16 residues. CDR3 protein: CASSPNLPGLDSPLHF. CDR3 bases: TGCGCCAGCAGCCCTAATCTACCGGGACTCGATTCACCCCTCCACTTT.

The chain recombines TRBV5-1 with TRBJ2-5; D call uncertain. There are 12 residues in the CDR3. CDR1 is SGHRS, CDR2 YFSETQ, per germline. The V end was cut by 4 bases, the J end by 1 base, with 5 bases between. This CDR3 is CASSRLQETQYF. In nucleotides, the CDR3 is TGCGCCAGCAGCCGACTCCAAGAGACCCAGTACTTC.

The chain is built from TRBV24-1 and TRBJ2-1; no reliable D call. Per the germline V gene, CDR1 is KGHDR and CDR2 is SFDVKD. CDR3 length: 11 amino acids. Trimming removed 12 bases from V and 3 bases from J, with 8 bases in between. The CDR3 bases are TGTGCCGCCTCCAACTACAATGAGCAGTTCTTC. It specifies CAASNYNEQFF.

V usage is TRBV28 and J usage is TRBJ2-3, with D possibly matching TRBD2 (5 bases). Germline V lookup: CDR1 MDHEN, CDR2 SYDVKM. V was pared by 11 bases and J by 6 bases, with 12 bases between. CDR3 length: 11 residues. The CDR3 is CAGADSDTQYF. Written as DNA, the CDR3 is TGTGCCGGAGCGGATTCCGATACGCAGTATTTT. Filled out from reference TRBV28 and TRBJ2-3, the complete variable domain reads DVKVTQSSRYLVKRTGEKVFLECVQDMDHENMFWYRQDPGLGLRLIYFSYDVKMKEKGDIPEGYSVSREKKERFSLILESASTNQTSMYLCAGADSDTQYFGPGTRLTVL.

The rearrangement uses TRBV9 and TRBJ2-2, with 10 nucleotides matching TRBD1. Germline V gene data show CDR1 as SGDLS and CDR2 as YYNGEE. The CDR3 is 15 amino acids. Trimming cost V 3 bases and J 7 bases; bases outside gene matches: 6. In DNA form, the CDR3 reads TGTGCCAGCAGCGCAAGACAGGGGGCGGGCGGGGAGCTGTTTTTT. Protein sequence: CASSARQGAGGELFF.